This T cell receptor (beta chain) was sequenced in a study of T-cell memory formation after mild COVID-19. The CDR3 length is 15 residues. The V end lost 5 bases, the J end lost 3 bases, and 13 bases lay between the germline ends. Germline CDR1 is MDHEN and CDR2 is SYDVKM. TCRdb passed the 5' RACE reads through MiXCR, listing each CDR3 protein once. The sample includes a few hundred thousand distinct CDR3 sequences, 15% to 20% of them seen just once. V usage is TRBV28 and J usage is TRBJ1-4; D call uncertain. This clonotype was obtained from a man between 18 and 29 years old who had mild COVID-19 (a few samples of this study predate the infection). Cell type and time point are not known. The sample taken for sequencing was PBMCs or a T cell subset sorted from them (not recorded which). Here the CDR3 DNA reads TGTGCCAGCAGTAATACACGAGAGGCTAATGAAAAACTGTTTTTT. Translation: CASSNTREANEKLFF.